The 22 T cell receptor beta chains reported below all come from one sample, sequenced in a study of cytomegalovirus exposure and HLA in healthy donors. PCR involved 60 Vbeta and 13 Jbeta primers. Assay: immunoSEQ multiplex PCR; the TCRdb copy retains only in-frame clones and omits some. Here the sample spans roughly 130,000 clones, 88% being singletons. Sequenced material: PBMCs. These receptor sequences come from a woman aged 40 to 49 in good health and CMV-seronegative.

This clone came up once. V is TRBV9 and J is TRBJ2-1; 7 nucleotides agree with TRBD1. The CDR3 has 15 residues. Germline V gives CDR1 SGDLS, CDR2 YYNGEE. V lost 2 bases, J lost 4 bases, and 6 bases stayed unmatched. The CDR3 nucleotides are TGTGCCAGCAGCGTCGGGACAGTCCTTTACAATGAGCAGTTCTTC. This gives the protein CASSVGTVLYNEQFF.

The chain links TRBV28 to TRBJ2-2; TRBD2 agrees at 13 bases. This CDR3 is built from 19 residues. The ends lost 4 bases at V and 1 base at J; junction bases unmatched: 9. Looked up from germline, CDR1 is MDHEN and CDR2 is SYDVKM. The CDR3 reads CASSSLAGGPSKNTGELFF. CDR3 DNA sequence: TGTGCCAGCAGTTCACTAGCGGGAGGGCCGAGTAAGAACACCGGGGAGCTGTTTTTT.

This clone was recorded only once. V is TRBV6-6 and J is TRBJ2-7, with D possibly being TRBD1 (5 bases). The ends were cut back, 2 bases at V and 0 bases at J, with 11 bases in the middle. Per the germline V gene, CDR1 is MNHNY and CDR2 is SVGAGI (reference sequence). The CDR3 is 15 amino acids. CDR3 region: CASSYQGLGSYEQYF. CDR3 nucleotide sequence: TGTGCCAGCAGTTACCAGGGATTGGGCTCCTACGAGCAGTACTTC.

A note on this clone: The sample holds other DNA sequences that translate to the same CDR3. The chain carries TRBV29-1 and TRBJ2-7; TRBD2 aligns across 10 bases. Losses at the gene ends were 6 bases for V and 2 bases for J; bases not matched to a gene: 4. The germline V gene has CDR1 SQVTM and CDR2 ANQGSEA. The CDR3 sequence is 13 residues long. The DNA for the CDR3 is TGCAGCGTGACACTAGCGGGAACCTACGAGCAGTACTTC. Encoded protein: CSVTLAGTYEQYF.

The chain carries TRBV28 and TRBJ2-7, with 8 positions matching TRBD1. After removal of 7 bases from V and 2 bases from J, the junction contained 7 bases not matched to a gene. From germline, CDR1 is MDHEN and CDR2 SYDVKM. CDR3 length: 14 amino acids. CDR3 bases: TGTGCCAGCAATATCCCGGACAGGGCCTACGAGCAGTACTTC. It encodes CASNIPDRAYEQYF.

The rearrangement uses TRBV5-1 and TRBJ1-1; weak D call: TRBD1 (5 bases). This CDR3 is 14 amino acids long. Trimming cost V 0 bases and J 1 base, with 7 bases left between them. CDR1 is SGHRS, CDR2 YFSETQ, per germline. Here the CDR3 DNA reads TGCGCCAGCAGCTTGGACGGACAGAACACTGAAGCTTTCTTT. It codes for CASSLDGQNTEAFF.

The J gene is TRBJ1-5, the V gene TRBV28; a possible D gene is TRBD1 (6 bases). The CDR3 contains 13 residues. Germline assignment: CDR1 MDHEN and CDR2 SYDVKM. Trimming shortened V by 6 bases and J by 5 bases, and 11 bases separated the two germline ends. The DNA for the CDR3 is TGTGCCAGCAGAAGAGGGGGACATCAGCCCCAGCATTTT. Amino acids: CASRRGGHQPQHF.

The rearrangement uses TRBV4-1 and TRBJ2-1; D tentatively fits TRBD1 or TRBD2 (10 bases each). The CDR3 spans 21 residues. Germline V gene sequence: CDR1 MGHRA, CDR2 YSYEKL. The V end was cut by 5 bases, the J end by 0 bases, with 29 bases between. The CDR3 loop reads CASSTRQGATSGTISYNEQFF. DNA of the CDR3: TGCGCCAGCAGCACCCGACAGGGGGCCACTAGCGGGACCATCTCCTACAATGAGCAGTTCTTC.

The chain carries TRBV9 and TRBJ2-3; maybe TRBD2 (5 bases). Trimming left V 2 bases short and J 2 bases short, with 6 bases between. The length of the CDR3 is 13 residues. Germline lookup yields CDR1 SGDLS and CDR2 YYNGEE. CDR3 sequence reads: CASSVGLTDTQYF. The CDR3 DNA reads TGTGCCAGCAGCGTCGGACTCACAGATACGCAGTATTTT.

This clone was counted a few times. The chain combines TRBV28 with TRBJ2-3, with D maybe TRBD1 (6 bases). The V gene lost 6 bases and the J gene lost 1 base, with 14 bases spanning the gap. The germline V gene encodes CDR1 MDHEN and CDR2 SYDVKM. The CDR3 is made up of 15 amino acids. CDR3 in amino acids: CASSIRGGGTDTQYF. CDR3 in DNA: TGTGCCAGCAGCATCCGAGGGGGAGGCACAGATACGCAGTATTTT.

The V call is TRBV10-3, the J call TRBJ1-5, with 7 bases identical to TRBD1. Per germline, CDR1 ENHRY and CDR2 SYGVKD. V trimming: 4 bases; J trimming: 4 bases; junction bases outside the gene matches: 13. The CDR3 totals 17 residues. CDR3 loop: CAISAGTEKALNQPQHF. CDR3 DNA: TGTGCCATCAGTGCCGGGACAGAGAAGGCCCTAAATCAGCCCCAGCATTTT.

This rearrangement joins TRBV29-1 to TRBJ2-7, with TRBD2 identical over 15 bases. After removal of 4 bases from V and 7 bases from J, the junction contained 8 bases not matched to a gene. The CDR3 sequence is 15 residues long. The germline CDR1 and CDR2 sequences are SQVTM and ANQGSEA. CDR3 loop: CSVVGSGTSGREQYF. The CDR3 nucleotides read TGCAGCGTTGTCGGCTCCGGGACTAGCGGGAGGGAGCAGTACTTC.

The chain uses TRBV10-2 and TRBJ1-2; TRBD1 is a possible D gene (5 bases). This CDR3 region has 12 residues. V lost 6 bases and J lost 5, with 10 bases in between. CDR1 and CDR2 from the germline V gene are WSHSY and SAAADI. CDR3 sequence reads: CASRTDSYGYTF. CDR3 sequence (DNA): TGCGCCAGCAGGACAGATTCTTATGGCTACACCTTC.

V usage is TRBV6-1 and J usage is TRBJ2-3, with 7 positions matching TRBD1. This CDR3 has 16 residues. Germline assignment: CDR1 MNHNS and CDR2 SASEGT. The ends lost 3 bases at V and 1 base at J; junction bases unmatched: 7. The CDR3 coding sequence is TGTGCCAGCAGTGACGGCAGGGGGTTCGGCACAGATACGCAGTATTTT. Amino acids: CASSDGRGFGTDTQYF.

The chain carries TRBV6-1 and TRBJ2-5, with D perhaps TRBD1 (6 bases). Trimming shortened V by 3 bases and J by 1 base, and 6 bases separated the two germline ends. Germline V gene lookup returns CDR1 MNHNS and CDR2 SASEGT. This CDR3 has 13 residues. The CDR3 protein is CASSETGQETQYF. Here the CDR3 DNA reads TGTGCCAGCAGTGAGACAGGCCAAGAGACCCAGTACTTC.

The genes are TRBV6-5 and TRBJ2-1; 9 bases match TRBD1. Germline trimming cut 6 bases from V and 3 bases from J; bases unmatched to any gene: 6. Germline CDR1 MNHEY, CDR2 SVGAGI. The CDR3 covers 15 residues. Here the CDR3 reads CASRTGGQNYNEQFF. The DNA for the CDR3 is TGTGCCAGCAGGACAGGGGGGCAAAACTACAATGAGCAGTTCTTC.

The chain has TRBV9 and TRBJ2-5, with 9 bases fitting TRBD1. The CDR3 sequence is 13 residues long. V trimming: 5 bases; J trimming: 5 bases; junction bases outside the gene matches: 4. From germline, CDR1 is SGDLS and CDR2 YYNGEE. The CDR3: CASSGTGTETQYF. The CDR3 DNA follows: TGTGCCAGCAGTGGGACAGGGACGGAGACCCAGTACTTC.

Concerning this clone itself: Other DNA sequences in this specimen translate into the identical CDR3. This sequence joins TRBV28 and TRBJ1-5; unclear D gene. Trimming shortened V by 7 bases and J by 3 bases, and 7 bases separated the two germline ends. The CDR3 runs 12 residues. In germline, CDR1 is MDHEN, CDR2 SYDVKM. CDR3 DNA sequence: TGTGCCAGCACCGGGTCCAATCAGCCCCAGCATTTT. It specifies CASTGSNQPQHF.

The chain has TRBV5-8 and TRBJ2-1; 13 bases map to TRBD2. In germline, CDR1 is SGHTS, CDR2 YDEGEE. The length of the CDR3 is 18 residues. V gave up 2 bases and J gave up 7 bases; unmatched junction bases: 12. Here the CDR3 DNA reads TGTGCCAGCAGCTTTATCATCGGTGCACTAGCGGGAGGGAATGAGCAGTTCTTC. Its translation is CASSFIIGALAGGNEQFF. Supplemented by reference TRBV5-8 and TRBJ2-1, the full variable domain reads EAGVTQSPTHLIKTRGQQATLRCSPISGHTSVYWYQQALGLGLQFLLWYDEGEERNRGNFPPRFSGRQFPNYSSELNVNALELEDSALYLCASSFIIGALAGGNEQFFGPGTRLTVL.

The chain uses TRBV5-1 and TRBJ2-7, with D perhaps TRBD1 (7 bases). With 1 base removed from V and 5 bases from J, the gap between germline ends came to 13 bases. Germline V lookup: CDR1 SGHRS, CDR2 YFSETQ. CDR3 size: 14 residues. CDR3: CASSLWSGGNEQYF. CDR3 sequence (DNA): TGCGCCAGCAGCTTGTGGTCAGGGGGGAACGAGCAGTACTTC. Using reference TRBV5-1 and TRBJ2-7 for the parts outside the CDR3, the full variable domain is KAGVTQTPRYLIKTRGQQVTLSCSPISGHRSVSWYQQTPGQGLQFLFEYFSETQRNKGNFPGRFSGRQFSNSRSEMNVSTLELGDSALYLCASSLWSGGNEQYFGPGTRLTVT.

J is TRBJ2-3 and V is TRBV27; 9 nucleotides line up with TRBD2. This CDR3 is 15 amino acids long. The J segment lost 1 base and the V segment lost 2 bases, leaving 1 base of the junction unmatched. CDR1 MNHEY and CDR2 SMNVEV come from the germline V gene (reference sequence). CDR3 region: CASSLAGGGTDTQYF. The CDR3 bases are TGTGCCAGCAGTTTAGCGGGAGGGGGCACAGATACGCAGTATTTT.

The rearrangement uses TRBV7-2 and TRBJ2-7; a weak D match, TRBD2 (5 bases). Trimming left V 2 bases short and J 2 bases short, with 10 bases between. The germline gives CDR1 SGHTA, CDR2 FQGNSA. This CDR3 has 14 residues. For the CDR3, the DNA is TGTGCCAGCAGCTTATGGGGAGACACCTACGAGCAGTACTTC. Encoded protein: CASSLWGDTYEQYF.